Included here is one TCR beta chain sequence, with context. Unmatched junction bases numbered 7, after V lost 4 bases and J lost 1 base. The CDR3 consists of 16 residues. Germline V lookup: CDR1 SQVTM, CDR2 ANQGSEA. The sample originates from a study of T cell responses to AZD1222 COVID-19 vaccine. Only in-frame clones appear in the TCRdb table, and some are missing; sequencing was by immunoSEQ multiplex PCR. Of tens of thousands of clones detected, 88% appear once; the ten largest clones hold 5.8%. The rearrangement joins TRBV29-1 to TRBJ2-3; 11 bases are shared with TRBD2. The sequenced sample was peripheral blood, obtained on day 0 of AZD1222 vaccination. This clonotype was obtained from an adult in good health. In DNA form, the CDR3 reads TGCAGCGTTGGATCACTAGCGGGAGAGGGCACAGATACGCAGTATTTT. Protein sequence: CSVGSLAGEGTDTQYF.